These 32 T cell receptor beta chains were all obtained from the same sample, sequenced in a study of shared clonotypes between healthy human individuals. Only in-frame clones appear in the TCRdb table, and some are missing; sequencing was by immunoSEQ multiplex PCR. In the table there are 2 million to 2.5 million clones, 85% to 95% of which are singletons. Sequencing was done on a sample of naive CD4+ T cells from PBMCs. The subset: CD45RA+ positively selected. These receptors all come from a man between 18 and 29 years old in good health. Some clones in this sample may be carry-over from other donors' samples.

The genes are TRBV7-9 and TRBJ2-3, with 12 bases identical to TRBD2. Trimming cost V 6 bases and J 0 bases; bases outside gene matches: 13. The CDR3 covers 19 residues. The germline CDR1 and CDR2 sequences are SEHNR and FQNEAQ (reference sequence). The CDR3, as DNA: TGTGCCAGCAGACGTACACTAGCGGGAGGATTATTTAGCACAGATACGCAGTATTTT. It translates to CASRRTLAGGLFSTDTQYF.

The chain links TRBV4-3 to TRBJ2-7; 10 bases are shared with TRBD2. After removal of 0 bases from V and 4 bases from J, the junction contained 9 bases not matched to a gene. The CDR3 is 17 amino acids. The germline CDR1 and CDR2 sequences are LGHNA and YSLEER. CDR3 amino acids: CASSQDRGVAGGYEQYF. CDR3 in DNA: TGCGCCAGCAGCCAAGATAGGGGGGTAGCGGGAGGTTACGAGCAGTACTTC.

The V and J genes are TRBV2 and TRBJ2-4, with 8 positions matching TRBD2. The CDR3 sequence is 20 residues long. Trimming at V came to 7 bases and at J to 0 bases, leaving 20 bases not matched to a gene. Germline V gene data show CDR1 as SNHLY and CDR2 as FYNNEI. CDR3 loop: CASKSKLAVGAFAAKNIQYF. In DNA form, the CDR3 reads TGTGCCAGCAAATCTAAACTAGCGGTTGGGGCCTTTGCAGCCAAAAACATTCAGTACTTC.

The chain combines TRBV25-1 with TRBJ2-3; D unclear. Trimming cost V 10 bases and J 2 bases, with 10 bases left between them. The germline gives CDR1 MGHDK, CDR2 SYGVNS. The CDR3 extends over 12 amino acids. CDR3 coding DNA: TGTGCCACGGGCAGCACCACAGATACGCAGTATTTT. Amino acid sequence: CATGSTTDTQYF.

This clone has only one observation. V is TRBV28 and J is TRBJ2-5; 7 bases match TRBD1. J lost 2 bases, V lost 5 bases, and 8 bases had no gene match. The CDR3 spans 15 residues. Germline CDR1 is MDHEN and CDR2 is SYDVKM. This chain's CDR3 is CASSRGRARQETQYF. CDR3 DNA: TGTGCCAGCAGTAGGGGGCGGGCTAGGCAAGAGACCCAGTACTTC.

This sequence joins TRBV6-5 and TRBJ2-5; D is tentatively TRBD1 or TRBD2 (5 bases each). The V gene's germline CDR1 is MNHEY and CDR2 SVGAGI. The CDR3 extends over 15 amino acids. V lost 7 bases and J lost 0, with 15 bases in between. The chain's CDR3 is CASNPTGTNQETQYF. CDR3 DNA sequence: TGTGCCAGCAACCCAACCGGGACCAACCAAGAGACCCAGTACTTC.

The rearrangement joins TRBV5-6 to TRBJ2-3; possibly TRBD1 for D (5 bases). CDR3 length equals 14 residues. The germline CDR1 and CDR2 sequences are SGHDT and YYEEEE. V was pared by 4 bases and J by 2 bases, with 11 bases between. CDR3 DNA sequence: TGTGCCAGCAGCGTCGACAGACACACAGATACGCAGTATTTT. Translation: CASSVDRHTDTQYF.

The V and J genes are TRBV30 and TRBJ1-1, with 8 bases aligning to TRBD1. The V segment lost 5 bases and the J segment 6 bases; nucleotides outside the gene matches: 5. CDR3 length equals 12 residues. Germline lookup yields CDR1 GTSNPN and CDR2 SVGIG (reference sequence). CDR3 nucleotides: TGTGCCTGGGGACAGGGTGGAGCTGAAGCTTTCTTT. This translates into CAWGQGGAEAFF.

The chain has TRBV18 and TRBJ1-4, with a tentative D call TRBD1 (5 bases). V dropped 2 bases and J dropped 4 bases, with 11 bases sitting between them. The germline CDR1 and CDR2 sequences are KGHSH and LQKENI. CDR3 length: 15 amino acids. CDR3 residues: CASSPRGKNNEKLFF. In DNA form, the CDR3 reads TGTGCCAGCTCACCAAGGGGAAAAAATAATGAAAAACTGTTTTTT.

The DNA of the CDR3 is TGTGCCAGCAGACTCGGCGGAGGATACACTGAAGCTTTCTTT. It is translated as CASRLGGGYTEAFF. The chain is built from TRBV6-6 and TRBJ1-1; D is ambiguous. The CDR3 is made up of 14 amino acids. Germline V gene data show CDR1 as MNHNY and CDR2 as SVGAGI (reference sequence). V was cut by 6 bases and J by 3 bases, with 14 bases left in between.

As regards this clone: Different DNA sequences within this sample yield the same CDR3. The rearrangement links TRBV7-6 to TRBJ2-2, with no clear D. The CDR3 sequence is 15 residues long. V lost 1 base and J lost 3, with 9 bases in between. Germline CDR1 SGHVS, CDR2 FNYEAQ. CDR3 protein: CASSLGRPDTGELFF. CDR3 DNA: TGTGCCAGCAGCTTAGGGCGACCAGACACCGGGGAGCTGTTTTTT.

The rearrangement joins TRBV27 to TRBJ1-4; 7 bases agree with TRBD1. Looked up from germline, CDR1 is MNHEY and CDR2 is SMNVEV (reference sequence). The CDR3 runs 14 residues. J was trimmed by 5 bases and V by 5 bases; bases with no gene match: 5. The CDR3 bases are TGTGCCAGCAGTCCACCAGGGGGGAATGAAAAACTGTTTTTT. It specifies CASSPPGGNEKLFF.

This chain joins TRBV19 and TRBJ2-2; no firm D call. The germline CDR1 and CDR2 sequences are LNHDA and SQIVND (reference sequence). V gave up 9 bases and J gave up 2 bases, with 4 bases separating them. The CDR3 loop spans 11 amino acids. This CDR3 is CASGNTGELFF. Written as DNA, the CDR3 is TGTGCCAGCGGCAACACCGGGGAGCTGTTTTTT.

In DNA, the CDR3 is TGTGCCAGCAGTTGGACAGGGGAAGAGCAGTACTTC. It encodes CASSWTGEEQYF. The chain joins TRBV6-1 to TRBJ2-7, with 9 bases that match TRBD1. V dropped 5 bases and J dropped 7; count of bases not matched to a gene: 3. Germline V CDR1 and CDR2: MNHNS, SASEGT. The CDR3 is made up of 12 amino acids.

The chain carries TRBV4-2 and TRBJ1-2; the D gene is possibly TRBD1 (6 bases). Trimming took 0 bases from V and 8 from J, leaving 19 bases between them. Germline V gene data show CDR1 as LGHNA and CDR2 as YNFKEQ. The CDR3 spans 16 residues. In nucleotides, the CDR3 is TGTGCCAGCAGCCAAGAGGGGAATGCCGCGGGGGGCGGCTACACCTTC. This codes for CASSQEGNAAGGGYTF.

The chain is built from TRBV27 and TRBJ2-3, with TRBD2 as a possible D gene (6 bases). CDR1 MNHEY and CDR2 SMNVEV come from the germline V gene (reference sequence). V was pared by 2 bases and J by 0 bases, with 21 bases between. The CDR3 has 19 amino acids. This CDR3 is CASSLSPFGGLESTDTQYF. DNA for the CDR3: TGTGCCAGCAGTTTAAGCCCCTTTGGGGGGTTGGAAAGCACAGATACGCAGTATTTT.

The chain has TRBV5-1 and TRBJ2-5; 8 nucleotides agree with TRBD2. Gene TRBJ2-7 matches the end of the DNA better, so the J call may be wrong. The CDR3 is 14 amino acids. Germline V gives CDR1 SGHRS, CDR2 YFSETQ. The chain's CDR3 is CASRYRGGPYEQYF. CDR3 nucleotides: TGCGCCAGCAGATACCGCGGGGGGCCGTACGAGCAGTACTTC.

There are a few counts of this clone. The chain recombines TRBV29-1 with TRBJ1-1; 9 bases are a match to TRBD1. The germline V gene has CDR1 SQVTM and CDR2 ANQGSEA. With V trimmed by 7 bases and J by 6 bases, 9 bases remained unmatched. The CDR3 runs to 13 residues. Here the CDR3 reads CSAGQGTFSEAFF. CDR3 in DNA: TGCAGCGCTGGACAGGGGACCTTCTCTGAAGCTTTCTTT.

This chain uses TRBV7-8 with TRBJ2-5, with a tentative D call TRBD1 (5 bases). This CDR3 comprises 13 residues. Germline loops: CDR1 SGHVS, CDR2 FQNEAQ. The V end lost 3 bases, the J end lost 6 bases, and 11 bases lay between the germline ends. The CDR3 sequence is CASSLWTRQTQYF. In DNA, the CDR3 is TGTGCCAGCAGCTTGTGGACAAGACAGACCCAGTACTTC.

The chain joins TRBV27 to TRBJ2-1, with 9 bases lining up with TRBD2. The CDR3 loop spans 12 amino acids. Losses at the gene ends were 7 bases for V and 7 bases for J; bases not matched to a gene: 2. Germline CDR1 reads MNHEY; CDR2 reads SMNVEV (reference sequence). CDR3 in DNA: TGTGCCAGCACGGCGGGAGGGAATGAGCAGTTCTTC. This encodes CASTAGGNEQFF.

The chain links TRBV6-1 to TRBJ1-2; no definite D call. The CDR3 is 14 amino acids. The germline V and J ends were trimmed by 4 bases and 5 bases, with 14 bases remaining between them. Germline V gene data show CDR1 as MNHNS and CDR2 as SASEGT. DNA for the CDR3: TGTGCCAGCAGTGGCGTCTCCGGGGTATATGGCTACACCTTC. Its translation: CASSGVSGVYGYTF.

The gene calls are TRBV25-1 and TRBJ2-7, with unresolved D. Trimming cost V 4 bases and J 7 bases, with 14 bases left between them. The CDR3 has 13 residues. Looked up from germline, CDR1 is MGHDK and CDR2 is SYGVNS. The CDR3 sequence: CASSVTRFGEQYF. The CDR3 coding sequence is TGTGCCAGCAGTGTCACGAGGTTTGGTGAGCAGTACTTC.

The V gene is TRBV28, the J gene TRBJ1-2; no clear D gene. The CDR3 loop spans 12 amino acids. Germline CDR1 is MDHEN and CDR2 is SYDVKM. V was trimmed by 3 bases and J by 6 bases, leaving 8 bases between them. CDR3 residues: CASSFPTNGYTF. CDR3 DNA: TGTGCCAGCAGTTTCCCTACAAATGGCTACACCTTC.

This clone has only one observation. The chain combines TRBV29-1 with TRBJ2-3; no clear D. CDR3 length equals 13 residues. V lost 7 bases and J lost 7, with 18 bases in between. The germline gives CDR1 SQVTM, CDR2 ANQGSEA. The CDR3 sequence is CSATSGDSYTQYF. CDR3 in DNA: TGCAGCGCCACCTCCGGAGATTCATATACGCAGTATTTT.

The V gene is TRBV18, the J gene TRBJ1-1; D is perhaps TRBD1 (6 bases). V dropped 2 bases and J dropped 4 bases, with 11 bases sitting between them. The germline V gene encodes CDR1 KGHSH and CDR2 LQKENI. CDR3 length: 14 amino acids. This CDR3 reads CASSPTLQGTEAFF. The CDR3 nucleotides are TGTGCCAGCTCACCAACGTTACAGGGCACTGAAGCTTTCTTT.

Worth noting for this clone: The identical CDR3 is also encoded by other nucleotide sequences in the sample. This sequence joins TRBV28 and TRBJ1-1; perhaps TRBD1 as D (5 bases). This CDR3 has 12 residues. Germline values: CDR1 MDHEN, CDR2 SYDVKM. V lost 7 bases to trimming and J lost 5 bases, with 11 bases between them. Here the CDR3 reads CASTLWGTEAFF. The CDR3 DNA sequence: TGTGCCAGCACCTTATGGGGGACTGAAGCTTTCTTT. The whole variable domain, filled in from reference TRBV28 and TRBJ1-1, reads DVKVTQSSRYLVKRTGEKVFLECVQDMDHENMFWYRQDPGLGLRLIYFSYDVKMKEKGDIPEGYSVSREKKERFSLILESASTNQTSMYLCASTLWGTEAFFGQGTRLTVV.

The V gene is TRBV28, the J gene TRBJ2-7, with 10 nucleotides matching TRBD2. CDR1 is MDHEN, CDR2 SYDVKM, per germline. This CDR3 is 15 amino acids long. The V gene end was trimmed by 1 base and the J gene end by 2 bases; junction bases not matched to a gene: 2. The CDR3 reads CASSLSTSGTYEQYF. The CDR3 DNA follows: TGTGCCAGCAGTTTATCTACTAGCGGGACCTACGAGCAGTACTTC.

To note about this clone: A read error may produce the germline difference seen at one junction end. The chain uses TRBV18 and TRBJ2-7; TRBD2 agrees at 9 bases. The germline CDR1 and CDR2 sequences are KGHSH and LQKENI. The CDR3 is 14 residues long. CDR3 in amino acids: CASSRDSGRFRADF. The CDR3 bases are TGTGCCAGCTCACGGGACAGCGGGAGGTTCCGGGCGGACTTC. The full variable domain, rest sourced from reference TRBV18 and TRBJ2-7, is NAGVMQNPRHLVRRRGQEARLRCSPMKGHSHVYWYRQLPEEGLKFMVYLQKENIIDESGMPKERFSAEFPKEGPSILRIQQVVRGDSAAYFCASSRDSGRFRADFGPGTRLTVT.

The V gene is TRBV4-1, the J gene TRBJ2-6; no clear D. This CDR3 has 17 residues. V was clipped by 3 bases and J by 0 bases, with 12 bases between them. Germline V gives CDR1 MGHRA, CDR2 YSYEKL. Here the CDR3 reads CASSQTDTFSGANVLTF. In DNA, the CDR3 is TGCGCCAGCAGCCAGACCGACACCTTCTCTGGGGCCAACGTCCTGACTTTC.

Turning to this clone: Other DNA sequences in this specimen translate into the identical CDR3. This rearrangement joins TRBV28 to TRBJ1-2; D gene ambiguous. V was clipped by 7 bases and J by 1 base, with 10 bases between them. CDR1 and CDR2 from the germline V gene are MDHEN and SYDVKM. The CDR3 is made up of 13 amino acids. CDR3 amino acids: CASTSGVNYGYTF. The CDR3 nucleotides read TGTGCCAGCACCTCTGGGGTTAACTATGGCTACACCTTC.

The J gene is TRBJ1-4, the V gene TRBV5-1, with D perhaps matching TRBD1 (5 bases). CDR1 and CDR2 from the germline V gene are SGHRS and YFSETQ. The V and J ends lost 2 bases and 5 bases respectively, with 10 bases between them. The CDR3 totals 14 residues. The CDR3, as DNA: TGCGCCAGCAGCTTCGACAGCCTGAATGAAAAACTGTTTTTT. This encodes CASSFDSLNEKLFF.

CDR3 sequence (DNA): TGTGCCAGTAGTGCGTGGGACGCCCCCTACGAGCAGTACTTC. Its protein product is CASSAWDAPYEQYF. This chain connects TRBV19 to TRBJ2-7, with D tentatively TRBD1 or TRBD2 (5 bases each). The CDR3 sequence is 14 residues long. Trimming stripped 5 bases from V and 2 bases from J, with 13 bases between. Per the germline V gene, CDR1 is LNHDA and CDR2 is SQIVND (reference sequence).